A selection of T cell receptor beta chains follows, all from one sample in a study of blood T cell repertoires in COVID-19. The data were produced by immunoSEQ multiplex PCR, yet TCRdb's version contains in-frame clones alone and is incomplete. The sample contains a few hundred thousand clones, roughly four fifths of which appear only once. Source material: peripheral blood. The receptors come from a woman over 75 with COVID-19, enrolled during active disease. Both conserved end residues are part of each CDR3. Fields, in order: V gene, D gene, J gene, clone size, CDR3 protein, CDR3 DNA. The D gene is left open where the match is weak. Some rows have no size entry. The others give once, few or many, or a class for an expanded clone.

TRBV20-1	.	TRBJ2-3	.	CSVQAEDTQYF	TGCAGTGTTCAGGCAGAAGATACGCAGTATTTT
TRBV4-3	TRBD2	TRBJ2-5	.	CASSQDLPSGSETQYF	TGCGCCAGCAGCCAAGACCTCCCTAGCGGGAGCGAGACCCAGTACTTC
TRBV21-1	.	TRBJ2-1	.	CATLLTSGRAHEQFF	TGTGCCACCCTCCTGACTAGCGGGAGGGCCCATGAGCAGTTCTTC
TRBV6-5	TRBD1	TRBJ1-3	.	CASSSTGGRNTIYF	TGTGCCAGCAGTTCGACAGGGGGCAGAAACACCATATATTTT
TRBV5-1	TRBD2	TRBJ2-1	.	CASSRDYYNEQFF	TGCGCCAGCAGCCGGGACTACTACAATGAGCAGTTCTTC
TRBV6-1	TRBD1	TRBJ1-1	.	CASSDYRGEAFF	TGTGCCAGCAGTGATTACAGGGGGGAAGCTTTCTTT
TRBV6-5	TRBD1	TRBJ1-5	.	CASSQTGDNQPQHF	TGTGCCAGCAGTCAAACAGGGGACAATCAGCCCCAGCATTTT
TRBV4-1	.	TRBJ1-2	.	CASSQGGGYGYTF	TGCGCCAGCAGCCAGGGGGGGGGATATGGCTACACCTTC
TRBV28	.	TRBJ1-2	.	CASSWGGVRYGYTF	TGTGCCAGCAGTTGGGGCGGGGTACGGTATGGCTACACCTTC
TRBV7-3	TRBD2	TRBJ2-3	.	CASSLASGGTDTQYF	TGTGCCAGCAGCTTAGCTAGCGGGGGCACAGATACGCAGTATTTT
TRBV7-2	.	TRBJ2-6	.	CASSSTLPGANVLTF	TGTGCCAGCAGCTCCACCCTACCCGGGGCCAACGTCCTGACTTTC
TRBV7-3	.	TRBJ1-1	.	CASSLTVAGNTEAFF	TGTGCCAGCAGCTTAACGGTCGCGGGGAACACTGAAGCTTTCTTT
TRBV7-9	.	TRBJ1-1	.	CASSLARDTTEAFF	TGTGCCAGCAGCTTAGCCCGAGATACCACTGAAGCTTTCTTT
TRBV18	.	TRBJ1-1	.	CASTLRGDTEAFF	TGTGCCAGCACCCTGCGGGGGGACACTGAAGCTTTCTTT
TRBV5-1	TRBD1	TRBJ1-5	.	CASSLGQGGQPQHF	TGCGCCAGCAGCTTAGGACAGGGAGGCCAGCCCCAGCATTTT
TRBV12-5	TRBD1	TRBJ2-7	.	CASTGGLPYEQYF	TGTGCTTCGACAGGGGGCCTCCCCTACGAGCAGTACTTC
TRBV24-1	.	TRBJ2-2	.	CATSDNRGGQNTGELFF	TGTGCCACCAGTGATAATAGGGGGGGGCAGAACACCGGGGAGCTGTTTTTT
TRBV18	TRBD1	TRBJ1-2	.	CASSPEVGQGQDGYTF	TGTGCCAGCTCACCGGAAGTGGGACAGGGGCAAGATGGCTACACCTTC
TRBV11-1	.	TRBJ1-1	few	CASSFGRGATEAFF	TGTGCCAGCAGCTTCGGCCGGGGGGCCACTGAAGCTTTCTTT
TRBV14	TRBD2	TRBJ2-5	once	CASSQVLTSGQETQYF	TGTGCCAGCAGCCAAGTTTTAACTAGCGGTCAAGAGACCCAGTACTTC
TRBV28	.	TRBJ2-7	once	CASSLVSSGYEQYF	TGTGCCAGCAGTTTGGTTAGCAGCGGCTACGAGCAGTACTTC
TRBV3-1/TRBV3-2	TRBD1	TRBJ1-1	many	CASSQEWDRGYFF	TGTGCCAGCAGCCAAGAGTGGGACAGGGGATACTTCTTT
TRBV6-7	.	TRBJ1-1	.	CAGFRVTEAFF	TGTGCCGGATTCAGGGTTACTGAAGCTTTCTTT
TRBV12-3/TRBV12-4	TRBD1	TRBJ2-7	.	CASSRTGRYEQYF	TGTGCCAGCAGCCGGACAGGGCGGTACGAGCAGTACTTC
TRBV9	TRBD2	TRBJ2-1	.	CASSPRLAGYNEQFF	TGTGCCAGCAGCCCCAGACTAGCGGGGTACAATGAGCAGTTCTTC
TRBV5-6	TRBD1	TRBJ1-6	few	CASSSYRGTPLHF	TGTGCCAGCAGCTCATACAGGGGTACACCCCTCCACTTT
TRBV5-4	TRBD1	TRBJ2-1	.	CASSLAKAGGYEQFF	TGTGCCAGCAGCTTGGCCAAGGCAGGGGGCTATGAGCAGTTCTTC
TRBV6-5	TRBD1	TRBJ1-5	.	CASRRTGDNQPQHF	TGTGCCAGCAGACGGACAGGGGACAATCAGCCCCAGCATTTT
TRBV5-1	.	TRBJ2-2	.	CASSLIAGANTGELFF	TGCGCCAGCAGCTTGATAGCCGGGGCGAACACCGGGGAGCTGTTTTTT